This TCR beta chain was observed in a study of CD8 T cells in Susac syndrome. Study-wide points: The study conceded that its TCR sequencing and HLA analysis involved relatively few individuals.

RNA, at about 0.45 to 1 ug, was reverse transcribed with random hexamers. TCRdb ran MiXCR on the immunoSEQ multiplex PCR reads and lists one entry per CDR3 protein. The table has 150,000 to 250,000 distinct CDR3 sequences, nearly 95% seen once; the top ten hold roughly 0.088%. Regarding this clonotype: Its antigen is unknown.

Sequencing targeted TCR beta in blood CD8+ and CD4+ T cells. Treatment-naive patients with stable or active relapsing-remitting disease were the multiple sclerosis controls. Germline values: CDR1 KGHSH, CDR2 LQKENI. V was cut by 4 bases and J by 4 bases, with 20 bases left in between. The CDR3 sequence is 17 residues long. This chain connects TRBV18 to TRBJ1-5; D not certain. This clonotype originated in a human donor with multiple sclerosis. Sequenced: CD4+ T cells from PBMCs. Written as DNA, the CDR3 is TGTGCCAGCTCACGCCGGGCCGTATACGGGAATAATCAGCCCCAGCATTTT. This encodes CASSRRAVYGNNQPQHF.